Following are 22 T cell receptor beta chains from one sample sequenced in a study of post-analysis software for immune sequencing data. Unique molecular identifiers were built into the TCR beta cDNA libraries. Via MiXCR, TCRdb re-called the PCR reads, giving one row per CDR3 protein. There are approximately 730,000 distinct CDR3 sequences in the sample; about 43% occur only once, and roughly 4.5% lies in the top ten. Their antigens remain unidentified. Findings and limits, study-wide: TRBV segments more frequent in patients than in controls numbered a few and included TRBV5-6, TRBV5-1 and TRBV20-1.

Sequencing input: blood. The receptors were gathered from a girl under 18 with multiple sclerosis.

The gene calls are TRBV27 and TRBJ2-5, with D possibly TRBD1 on 5 matching bases. Trimming cost V 3 bases and J 5 bases, with 16 bases left between them. The CDR3 sequence is 15 residues long. Germline loops: CDR1 MNHEY, CDR2 SMNVEV (reference sequence). The CDR3, as DNA: TGTGCCAGCAGTTTGGGGCAGGTGGGCATCGAGACCCAGTACTTC. This codes for CASSLGQVGIETQYF.

V is TRBV20-1 and J is TRBJ1-5; tentatively, D is TRBD1 (6 bases). The V and J ends lost 7 bases and 1 base respectively, with 20 bases between them. The CDR3 runs 16 residues. In germline, CDR1 is DFQATT, CDR2 SNEGSKA (reference sequence). In DNA, the CDR3 is TGCAGTGTCGCCGACTGGGGGCGCGGGAGCAATCAGCCCCAGCATTTT. Protein sequence: CSVADWGRGSNQPQHF.

This clonotype was seen a handful of times. V and J are TRBV20-1 and TRBJ2-4, with no clear D. In germline, CDR1 is DFQATT, CDR2 SNEGSKA (reference sequence). The CDR3 runs 18 residues. Trimming shortened V by 5 bases and J by 0 bases, and 23 bases separated the two germline ends. The CDR3 loop is CSARRLLAQPLAKNIQYF. CDR3 in DNA: TGCAGTGCTCGCCGACTCTTAGCACAACCGTTAGCCAAAAACATTCAGTACTTC.

This clonotype came up a few times. V gene TRBV4-3 combines with J gene TRBJ2-1; 10 bases are a match to TRBD1. The CDR3 runs to 16 residues. The germline CDR1 and CDR2 sequences are LGHNA and YSLEER. The V gene end was trimmed by 3 bases and the J gene end by 4 bases; junction bases not matched to a gene: 6. The CDR3 DNA reads as TGCGCCAGCAGCCAGGGTTGGACAGGGGGTTACAATGAGCAGTTCTTC. Amino acids: CASSQGWTGGYNEQFF.

This clonotype was seen a handful of times. The chain employs TRBV9 and TRBJ1-2; tentatively, D is TRBD1 (6 bases). V gave up 0 bases and J gave up 8 bases, with 17 bases separating them. Germline V gene lookup returns CDR1 SGDLS and CDR2 YYNGEE. This CDR3 spans 15 amino acids. CDR3 protein: CASSVGLSGEGGYTF. Written as DNA, the CDR3 is TGTGCCAGCAGCGTAGGGCTTTCAGGGGAGGGCGGCTACACCTTC.

For this clonotype: Germline and junction disagree at one end, which may indicate a read error. The chain carries TRBV7-9 and TRBJ2-2; D might be TRBD1 (6 bases). CDR3 length: 18 residues. From germline, CDR1 is SEHNR and CDR2 FQNEAQ (reference sequence). DNA of the CDR3: TGTGCCAGCAGCCGACTTATCACGACAGGAGCGAACACCGGGGAGCGGTTTTTT. Residues: CASSRLITTGANTGERFF.

This clonotype has just a few counts. This chain joins TRBV19 and TRBJ2-1; D is uncertain. Germline V gives CDR1 LNHDA, CDR2 SQIVND (reference sequence). V was shortened by 5 bases and J by 7 bases, with 12 bases between the two germline ends. This CDR3 region has 13 residues. The CDR3 DNA reads TGTGCCAGTAGTCCGAGGACGGCTAATGAGCAGTTCTTC. As protein: CASSPRTANEQFF.

V is TRBV28 and J is TRBJ2-1; no firm D call. CDR3 length equals 11 residues. Germline V gene sequence: CDR1 MDHEN, CDR2 SYDVKM. The CDR3 protein is CVSSSPNEQFF. In nucleotides, the CDR3 is TGTGTTAGCAGTTCCCCTAATGAGCAGTTCTTC.

The chain links TRBV5-5 to TRBJ2-5; unclear D gene. The CDR3 is 14 amino acids. The V and J ends lost 4 bases and 0 bases respectively, with 10 bases between them. CDR1 and CDR2 (germline): SGHKS, YYEKEE (reference sequence). CDR3 in DNA: TGTGCCAGCAGCACCCAAGCGTACCAAGAGACCCAGTACTTC. Its translation is CASSTQAYQETQYF.

The chain has TRBV20-1 and TRBJ2-1; TRBD2 might be the D (6 bases). The V and J ends lost 0 bases and 5 bases respectively, with 11 bases between them. CDR3 length: 14 amino acids. CDR1 and CDR2 from the germline V gene are DFQATT and SNEGSKA (reference sequence). DNA for the CDR3: TGCAGTGCTAGAGAAGGGACTTACCACAATGAGCAGTTCTTC. Translation gives CSAREGTYHNEQFF.

V gene TRBV6-2 or TRBV6-3 combines with J gene TRBJ2-5; 7 bases are shared with TRBD2. The CDR3 has 15 residues. CDR1 is MNHEY and CDR2 is SVGEGT in the germline V gene. Unmatched junction bases numbered 7, after V lost 2 bases and J lost 4 bases. The CDR3 region has the DNA TGTGCCAGCAGTTACGGTAGACTAGCCCGAGAGACCCAGTACTTC. Residues: CASSYGRLARETQYF.

The chain carries TRBV7-2 and TRBJ2-2; 11 nucleotides agree with TRBD2. CDR1 and CDR2 (germline): SGHTA, FQGNSA. The CDR3 runs 15 residues. J was trimmed by 6 bases and V by 4 bases; bases with no gene match: 4. CDR3 sequence reads: CASSSGLAVSGELFF. As DNA, the CDR3 is TGTGCCAGCAGCTCGGGACTAGCGGTATCCGGGGAGCTGTTTTTT.

This chain uses TRBV7-2 with TRBJ2-3, with 12 positions matching TRBD2. With 8 bases clipped from V and 1 base from J, the junction kept 13 bases outside the gene matches. The CDR3 covers 18 residues. From germline, CDR1 is SGHTA and CDR2 FQGNSA. The CDR3 nucleotides are TGTGCCAGCGCCCTAGGGCCTAGCGGGAGGGCCCGCACAGATACGCAGTATTTT. It encodes CASALGPSGRARTDTQYF. Based on the CDR3 plus reference TRBV7-2 and TRBJ2-3, the full variable domain is GAGVSQSPSNKVTEKGKDVELRCDPISGHTALYWYRQSLGQGLEFLIYFQGNSAPDKSGLPSDRFSAERTGGSVSTLTIQRTQQEDSAVYLCASALGPSGRARTDTQYFGPGTRLTVL.

A few counts support this clonotype. The chain uses TRBV29-1 and TRBJ1-2; a possible D gene is TRBD1 (5 bases). The CDR3 extends over 12 amino acids. The germline V gene encodes CDR1 SQVTM and CDR2 ANQGSEA. The germline V and J ends were trimmed by 4 bases and 0 bases, with 6 bases remaining between them. This CDR3 is CSVVTANYGYTF. The CDR3 region has the DNA TGCAGCGTTGTGACAGCTAACTATGGCTACACCTTC.

The chain is built from TRBV6-4 and TRBJ2-1; a possible D gene is TRBD2 (5 bases). CDR3 size: 13 residues. CDR1 and CDR2 (germline): MRHNA, SNTAGT. Trimming shortened V by 5 bases and J by 9 bases, and 14 bases separated the two germline ends. CDR3 sequence (DNA): TGTGCCAGCAGTCCCAGCCCTGAGGGTGAGCAGTTCTTC. This gives the protein CASSPSPEGEQFF.

This clonotype was counted between two and nine times. This chain joins TRBV4-2 and TRBJ1-2; 9 nucleotides match TRBD1. J lost 3 bases, V lost 5 bases, and 4 bases had no gene match. Germline V gene lookup returns CDR1 LGHNA and CDR2 YNFKEQ. CDR3 size: 14 residues. The DNA of the CDR3 is TGTGCCAGCAGCTCCCGGACAGGGGACTATGGCTACACCTTC. It yields the protein CASSSRTGDYGYTF.

J is TRBJ2-7 and V is TRBV6-5; TRBD1 matches 7 bases. V lost 10 bases to trimming and J lost 3 bases; unmatched junction nucleotides: 9. Germline lookup yields CDR1 MNHEY and CDR2 SVGAGI. This CDR3 is built from 13 residues. The CDR3, as DNA: TGTGCCACCTTTGAGACAGGGCGCTACGAGCAGTACTTC. As protein: CATFETGRYEQYF.

The chain is built from TRBV11-2 and TRBJ2-1; 11 nucleotides match TRBD2. This CDR3 spans 21 amino acids. V dropped 4 bases and J dropped 0; count of bases not matched to a gene: 17. Germline values: CDR1 SGHAT, CDR2 FQNNGV. CDR3 loop: CASSSSLAGGFSGVSYNEQFF. The DNA for the CDR3 is TGTGCCAGCAGCTCCTCGCTAGCGGGAGGTTTTTCCGGTGTCTCCTACAATGAGCAGTTCTTC.

The J gene is TRBJ2-3, the V gene TRBV5-1; 7 bases match TRBD2. The germline CDR1 and CDR2 sequences are SGHRS and YFSETQ. This CDR3 has 15 residues. V was pared by 4 bases and J by 4 bases, with 9 bases of the junction left unmatched. In nucleotides, the CDR3 is TGCGCCAGCAGCGATAGACTAGCAGTGGCAGATACGCAGTATTTT. Its protein product is CASSDRLAVADTQYF.

The chain recombines TRBV7-9 with TRBJ2-4; D unresolved. Trimming removed 3 bases at V and 0 bases at J, with 24 bases between. CDR1 and CDR2 from the germline V gene are SEHNR and FQNEAQ (reference sequence). This CDR3 has 20 residues. This chain's CDR3 is CASSFFPLGAGGLAKNIQYF. The DNA of the CDR3 is TGTGCCAGCAGCTTTTTCCCCCTTGGAGCAGGCGGTTTAGCCAAAAACATTCAGTACTTC.

The count of this clonotype is one. This chain uses TRBV7-3 with TRBJ2-1; 12 nucleotides align to TRBD2. J gave up 9 bases and V 1 base, and 10 bases lay outside the gene matches. There are 17 residues in the CDR3. CDR1 and CDR2 (germline): SGHTA, FQGTGA. The CDR3 protein is CASSLKRLAGGVGEQFF. Here the CDR3 DNA reads TGTGCCAGCAGCTTAAAACGGCTAGCGGGAGGGGTAGGTGAGCAGTTCTTC.

V and J are TRBV20-1 and TRBJ2-1; D call uncertain. This CDR3 is built from 14 residues. V lost 2 bases, J lost 4 bases, and 12 bases lay in between. The germline V gene has CDR1 DFQATT and CDR2 SNEGSKA (reference sequence). The CDR3 loop is CSARSLGVYNEQFF. For the CDR3, the DNA is TGCAGTGCTAGATCCCTTGGGGTTTACAATGAGCAGTTCTTC.